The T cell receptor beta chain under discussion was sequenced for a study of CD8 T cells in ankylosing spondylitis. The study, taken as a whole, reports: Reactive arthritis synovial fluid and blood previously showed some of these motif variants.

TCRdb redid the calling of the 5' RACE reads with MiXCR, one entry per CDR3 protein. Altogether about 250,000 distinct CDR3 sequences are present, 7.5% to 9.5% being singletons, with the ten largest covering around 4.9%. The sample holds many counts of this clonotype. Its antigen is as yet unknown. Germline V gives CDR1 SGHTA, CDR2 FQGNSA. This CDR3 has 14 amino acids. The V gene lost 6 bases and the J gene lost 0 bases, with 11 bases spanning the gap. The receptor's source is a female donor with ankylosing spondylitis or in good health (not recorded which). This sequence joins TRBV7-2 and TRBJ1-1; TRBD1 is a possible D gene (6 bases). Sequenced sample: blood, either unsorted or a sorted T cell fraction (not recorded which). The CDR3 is CASSSDRLNTEAFF. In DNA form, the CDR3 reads TGTGCCAGCAGTTCCGACAGGTTGAACACTGAAGCTTTCTTT.